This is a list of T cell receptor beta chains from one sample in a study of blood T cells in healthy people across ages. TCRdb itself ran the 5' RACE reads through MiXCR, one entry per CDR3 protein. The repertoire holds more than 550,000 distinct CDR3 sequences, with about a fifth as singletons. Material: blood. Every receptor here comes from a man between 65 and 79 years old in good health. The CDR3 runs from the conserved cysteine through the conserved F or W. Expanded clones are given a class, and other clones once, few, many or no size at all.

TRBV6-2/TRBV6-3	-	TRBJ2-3	CVSSYSNSLAGADTQYF
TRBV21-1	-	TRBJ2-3	CASSPHLADRTQYF
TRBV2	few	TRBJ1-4	CANSFWTGGNEKLFF
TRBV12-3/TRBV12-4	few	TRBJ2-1	CASSFVREGYNEQFF
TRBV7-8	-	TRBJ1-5	CASSATGGLQPQHF
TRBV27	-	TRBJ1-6	CASSSGRGNSPLHF
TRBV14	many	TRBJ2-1	CASSKPGLQYNEQFF
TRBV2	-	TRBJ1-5	CASTAGISNQPQHF
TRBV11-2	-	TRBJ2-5	CASSSTSGGARGETQYF
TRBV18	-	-	CASSPLSGGIQETQYF
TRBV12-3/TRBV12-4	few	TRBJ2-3	CASTSTRGTQYF
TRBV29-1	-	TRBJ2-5	CSVEGGLAGQETQYF
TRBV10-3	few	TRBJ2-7	CATGLLGEQYF
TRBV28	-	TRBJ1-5	CASSSTQPQHF
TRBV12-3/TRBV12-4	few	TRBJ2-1	CASSFRETSSYNEQFF
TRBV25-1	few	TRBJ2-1	CASSATVGGYNEQFF
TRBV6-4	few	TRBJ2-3	CASSPSLADTQYF
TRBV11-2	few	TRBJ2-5	CASSPPSRETQYF
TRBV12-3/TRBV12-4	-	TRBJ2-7	CASSRGDVYEQYF
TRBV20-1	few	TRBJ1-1	CSARSRPTTEAFF
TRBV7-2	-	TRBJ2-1	CASSLAKRIGSGGSYNEQFF
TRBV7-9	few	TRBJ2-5	CASSPRDRDQETQYF
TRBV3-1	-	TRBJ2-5	CASSQPSGPQYF
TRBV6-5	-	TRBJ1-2	CASSYWGAEGGYTF
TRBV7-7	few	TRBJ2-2	CALRRGGSTGELFF
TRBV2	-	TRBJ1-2	CASPESGALYGYTF
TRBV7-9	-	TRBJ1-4	CASSLVGDNEKLFF
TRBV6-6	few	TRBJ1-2	CASSYPDRGGGYGYTF
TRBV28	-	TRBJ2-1	CATLRVYNERFF
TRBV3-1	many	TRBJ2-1	CASSQGGSYNEQFF
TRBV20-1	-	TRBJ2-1	CSASPGGYNEQFF
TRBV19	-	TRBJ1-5	CASSIASDQPQHF
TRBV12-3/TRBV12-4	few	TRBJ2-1	CASSRLAAAYNEQFF
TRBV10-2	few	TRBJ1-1	CASSDQRVRTEAFF
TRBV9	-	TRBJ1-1	CASSEIPDRAQAFF
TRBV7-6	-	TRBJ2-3	CASSPRPGSSHTDTQYF
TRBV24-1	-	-	CATSGGGTQYF
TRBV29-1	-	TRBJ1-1	CSARTATNTEAFF
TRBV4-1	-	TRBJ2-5	CASSLGSTSGQETQYF
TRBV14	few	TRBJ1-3	CASSQGPGNTIYF
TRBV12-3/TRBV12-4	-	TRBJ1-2	CASSPGDAAYGYTF
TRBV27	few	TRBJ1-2	CASSLKGTRFVGYGYTF
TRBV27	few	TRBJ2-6	CASSFPPGLSGANVLTF
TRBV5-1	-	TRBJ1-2	CASSLGQDIYGYTF
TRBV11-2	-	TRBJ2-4	CASSPNTGSRNIQYF
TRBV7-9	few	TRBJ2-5	CASRTGTGGYETQYF
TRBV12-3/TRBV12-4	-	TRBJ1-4	CASSLDRHEKLFF
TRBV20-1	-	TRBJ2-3	CSARVSGRTDTQYF
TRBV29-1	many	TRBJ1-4	CSAAQGARGEKLFF
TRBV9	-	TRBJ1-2	CASSVAGKGYTF
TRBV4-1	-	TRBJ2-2	CASSQDQDLTGELFF
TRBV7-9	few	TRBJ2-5	CASSLGIASSGFPTVF
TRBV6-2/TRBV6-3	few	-	CASSYGKGGGEQFF
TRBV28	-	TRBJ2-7	CASRPRRGSYEQYF